The 14 T cell receptor beta chains given below trace back to one sample, sequenced in a study of shared T cell receptors in the human thymus. Clones were read by immunoSEQ multiplex PCR, and TCRdb kept only the in-frame ones, dropping some. The profile shows hundreds of thousands of clones, 80% to 90% of them singletons. The sample also formed part of further work on human thymus T cells.

Sequencing was carried out using thymocytes. The source is a boy in the first two years of life with a congenital heart defect.

The genes are TRBV5-5 and TRBJ2-7; TRBD2 agrees at 14 bases. Per the germline V gene, CDR1 is SGHKS and CDR2 is YYEKEE (reference sequence). This CDR3 is built from 19 residues. The trim removed 1 base at V and 4 bases at J, leaving 13 bases unmatched. The chain's CDR3 is CASSLFAVPGTSGSYEQYF. The CDR3 region has the DNA TGTGCCAGCAGCTTGTTCGCCGTCCCCGGGACTAGCGGGAGTTACGAGCAGTACTTC.

V is TRBV19 and J is TRBJ2-7; D might be TRBD1 (6 bases). The CDR3 length is 14 residues. Trimming left V 4 bases short and J 5 bases short, with 15 bases between. Germline-derived CDR1 and CDR2 are LNHDA and SQIVND (reference sequence). CDR3 in DNA: TGTGCCAGTAGTAGGACAGTCCAGACCGACGAGCAGTACTTC. This sequence encodes CASSRTVQTDEQYF.

The chain joins TRBV12-5 to TRBJ1-5, with 7 bases matching TRBD1. CDR3 length: 15 residues. From germline, CDR1 is LGHNT and CDR2 FRNRAP. V shed 11 bases, J shed 0 bases, and the junction held 10 bases outside the gene matches. The CDR3 DNA follows: TGTGCTGGCCCGACAGGGCGATATAGCAATCAGCCCCAGCATTTT. Translating it yields CAGPTGRYSNQPQHF.

The chain carries TRBV19 and TRBJ1-4; 7 bases are shared with TRBD1. Germline CDR1 is LNHDA and CDR2 is SQIVND (reference sequence). This CDR3 spans 14 amino acids. With V trimmed by 3 bases and J by 7 bases, 5 bases remained unmatched. The CDR3 here is CASSITGAAEKLFF. The CDR3 DNA reads TGTGCCAGTAGTATCACAGGGGCGGCTGAAAAACTGTTTTTT.

The rearrangement links TRBV4-1 to TRBJ2-7; the match to TRBD1 covers 7 bases. This CDR3 is 17 amino acids long. With V trimmed by 1 base and J by 0 bases, 9 bases remained unmatched. Per the germline V gene, CDR1 is MGHRA and CDR2 is YSYEKL. The CDR3 loop reads CASSQGYRGQSSYEQYF. The DNA for the CDR3 is TGCGCCAGCAGCCAAGGGTATCGGGGACAGTCCTCCTACGAGCAGTACTTC.

V and J are TRBV7-2 and TRBJ2-7; 8 nucleotides align to TRBD1. Germline V gene lookup returns CDR1 SGHTA and CDR2 FQGNSA. Trimming cost V 3 bases and J 4 bases; bases outside gene matches: 5. There are 14 residues in the CDR3. The CDR3 reads CASSFRDRIYEQYF. The CDR3 DNA reads as TGTGCCAGCAGCTTCCGGGACAGGATATACGAGCAGTACTTC. Full variable domain (rest looked up from reference TRBV7-2 and TRBJ2-7): GAGVSQSPSNKVTEKGKDVELRCDPISGHTALYWYRQSLGQGLEFLIYFQGNSAPDKSGLPSDRFSAERTGGSVSTLTIQRTQQEDSAVYLCASSFRDRIYEQYFGPGTRLTVT.

The V gene is TRBV5-1, the J gene TRBJ2-3; 9 bases agree with TRBD2. CDR1 is SGHRS, CDR2 YFSETQ, per germline. This CDR3 is built from 15 residues. After removal of 1 base from V and 6 bases from J, the junction contained 6 bases not matched to a gene. CDR3 protein: CASSLCLAGFDTQYF. The DNA of the CDR3 is TGCGCCAGCAGCTTGTGTCTAGCGGGGTTTGATACGCAGTATTTT.

The rearrangement links TRBV30 to TRBJ1-5; 9 bases align to TRBD1. J lost 2 bases, V lost 1 base, and 9 bases had no gene match. Germline CDR1 reads GTSNPN; CDR2 reads SVGIG (reference sequence). CDR3 size: 17 residues. The CDR3 DNA sequence: TGTGCCTGGAGTGAGACCCGGGACAGGGTGGGCAATCAGCCCCAGCATTTT. Its translation is CAWSETRDRVGNQPQHF.

The V gene is TRBV28, the J gene TRBJ1-4; 8 bases are a match to TRBD1. CDR3 size: 20 residues. The germline gives CDR1 MDHEN, CDR2 SYDVKM. V lost 5 bases, J lost 0 bases, and 17 bases stayed unmatched. Here the CDR3 reads CASSAYRTGLRFATNEKLFF. The CDR3, as DNA: TGTGCCAGCAGTGCCTATCGGACAGGGCTAAGATTTGCAACTAATGAAAAACTGTTTTTT.

This clone appeared once. V usage is TRBV7-2 and J usage is TRBJ1-2; TRBD1 is a possible D gene (6 bases). V shed 6 bases and J shed 1 base, with 18 bases lying between them. Germline V gives CDR1 SGHTA, CDR2 FQGNSA. The CDR3 is made up of 16 amino acids. This CDR3 reads CASSPNKVQGNYGYTF. In nucleotides, the CDR3 is TGTGCCAGCAGTCCTAACAAGGTACAGGGTAACTATGGCTACACCTTC.

The V gene is TRBV12-1, the J gene TRBJ2-2; the D segment call TRBD2 is taken from the table without a DNA check. TRBV12-1 is flagged as a pseudogene. This CDR3 has 16 amino acids. The CDR3 loop is CASSFRGRAPPGELFF. In DNA form, the CDR3 reads TGTGCCAGCAGCTTTCGCGGGAGGGCCCCTCCCGGGGAGCTGTTTTTT.

The chain uses TRBV10-3 and TRBJ2-7; 9 positions agree with TRBD1. The CDR3 loop spans 13 amino acids. Germline V gene sequence: CDR1 ENHRY, CDR2 SYGVKD. With V trimmed by 6 bases and J by 3 bases, 3 bases remained unmatched. CDR3: CAIRGTGRYEQYF. The DNA for the CDR3 is TGTGCCATCAGGGGGACAGGGCGCTACGAGCAGTACTTC.

This clone was seen more than once but under ten times. The chain recombines TRBV9 with TRBJ2-2, with D maybe TRBD2 (6 bases). The CDR3 runs to 18 residues. V shed 3 bases and J shed 3 bases, with 21 bases lying between them. The germline CDR1 and CDR2 sequences are SGDLS and YYNGEE. The CDR3 nucleotides read TGTGCCAGCAGCGGCAGGACGGAAGGGACTGCGGACACCGGGGAGCTGTTTTTT. Translated: CASSGRTEGTADTGELFF.

J is TRBJ1-2 and V is TRBV28; TRBD1 matches 9 bases. The V gene's germline CDR1 is MDHEN and CDR2 SYDVKM. CDR3 length: 15 amino acids. V shed 6 bases, J shed 8 bases, and the junction held 13 bases outside the gene matches. DNA of the CDR3: TGTGCCAGCAGCGCTAGGGGACAGGGATGGTACGGCTACACCTTC. Protein product: CASSARGQGWYGYTF.